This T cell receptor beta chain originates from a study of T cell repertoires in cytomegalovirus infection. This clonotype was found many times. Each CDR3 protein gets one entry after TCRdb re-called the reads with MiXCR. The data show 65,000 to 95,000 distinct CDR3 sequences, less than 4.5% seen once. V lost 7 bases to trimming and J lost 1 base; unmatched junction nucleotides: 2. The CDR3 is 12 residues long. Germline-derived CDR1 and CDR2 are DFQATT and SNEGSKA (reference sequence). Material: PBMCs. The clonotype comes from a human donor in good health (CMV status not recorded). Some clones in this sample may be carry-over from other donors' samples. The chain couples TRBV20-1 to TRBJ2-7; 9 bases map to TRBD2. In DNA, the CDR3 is TGCAGTGGACTAGCGGCTTCCTACGAGCAGTACTTC. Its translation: CSGLAASYEQYF.